The rows below give T cell receptor beta chains drawn from one sample of a study of T cells after posttransplantation cyclophosphamide. Here immunoSEQ multiplex PCR was the method, and the copy in TCRdb shows in-frame clones only, minus some. The table records some 43,000 clones, around 90% of them present only once. Sequencing used PBMCs, obtained around 60 days after allogeneic stem cell transplant with posttransplant cyclophosphamide. The receptors derive from a male patient between 60 and 69 years old who received an allogeneic stem cell transplant from a related donor and was CMV-positive. Some of the T cells may derive from the graft donor. The CDR3 runs from the conserved cysteine through the conserved F or W. A D gene is named only where the DNA matches it firmly. Clone size is shown for a subset of rows, as once, few, many or a class of expanded clone.

D	size	V	J	DNA	CDR3
-	-	TRBV27	TRBJ1-6	TGTGCCAGCAGTTTAAGTCCCGCCAGGGATTCACCCCTCCACTTT	CASSLSPARDSPLHF
-	-	TRBV7-9	TRBJ2-5	TGTGCCAGCAGCCGCTATACAGGGAAGGAAGAGACCCAGTACTTC	CASSRYTGKEETQYF
-	-	TRBV19	TRBJ1-4	TGTGCCAGTAGTATCATACAGGGTTCGGACGAAAAACTGTTTTTT	CASSIIQGSDEKLFF
-	few	TRBV18	TRBJ1-1	TGTGCCAGCTCATTGCAGGATTCGAACACTGAAGCTTTCTTT	CASSLQDSNTEAFF
-	-	TRBV5-1	TRBJ1-4	TGCGCCAGCAGTCGGGGGGGGGCCGGCAATGAAAAACTGTTTTTT	CASSRGGAGNEKLFF
-	-	TRBV9	TRBJ2-3	TGTGCCAGCAGCGGCTCACGAGGGTTAACAGATACGCAGTATTTT	CASSGSRGLTDTQYF
-	-	TRBV9	TRBJ1-4	TGTGCCAGCAGCGTCACAGACAGCTCCGATGAAAAACTGTTTTTT	CASSVTDSSDEKLFF
TRBD2	-	TRBV18	TRBJ2-5	TGTGCCAGCTCAGAGGGACTAGCTTGGGAGACCCAGTACTTC	CASSEGLAWETQYF
-	-	TRBV5-1	TRBJ2-7	TGCGCCAGCAGCGGCGGCTACGAGCAGTACTTC	CASSGGYEQYF
TRBD2	once	TRBV6-4	TRBJ2-1	TGTGCCAGCGGACGTAGCGGGGGGGCCCAGGGTGAGCAGTTCTTC	CASGRSGGAQGEQFF
-	-	TRBV11-3	TRBJ1-1	TGTGCCAGCAGCTTAGATGGGGGGACGAAAATGAACACTGAAGCTTTCTTT	CASSLDGGTKMNTEAFF
TRBD2	-	TRBV30	TRBJ2-5	TGTGCCTGGAGTGGTGCGGGGGGGCCGTGGGAGACCCAGTACTTC	CAWSGAGGPWETQYF
-	-	TRBV7-9	TRBJ1-6	TGTGCCAGCAGCTTAAAGGCGGATTGGATCTCCTATAATTCACCCCTCCACTTT	CASSLKADWISYNSPLHF
TRBD1	-	TRBV5-1	TRBJ2-3	TGCGCCAGCAGCTTGGGGGACAGGGGGCCGACAGATACGCAGTATTTT	CASSLGDRGPTDTQYF
-	-	TRBV10-3	TRBJ2-7	TGTGCCATCACCCTAGGCGCAGGGTACGAGCAGTACTTC	CAITLGAGYEQYF
TRBD2	-	TRBV6-1	TRBJ2-3	TGTGCCAGCAGTGAAGTAAATAGCGGGGGGAGGACAGATACGCAGTATTTT	CASSEVNSGGRTDTQYF
-	-	TRBV14	TRBJ2-3	TGTGCCAGCAGCCGAGGACAGCGATGCACAGATACGCAGTATTTT	CASSRGQRCTDTQYF
-	-	TRBV7-2	TRBJ1-1	TGTGCCAGCAGCTTAGCGGAGGGGATCACTGAAGCTTTCTTT	CASSLAEGITEAFF
-	-	TRBV7-6	TRBJ1-6	TGTGCCAGCAGCCGAGGGAGGGGGGCCGGGAATTCACCCCTCCACTTT	CASSRGRGAGNSPLHF